Detailed here is one TCR beta chain. Its antigen has not been determined. Base quality data are lacking; no much larger clone is found one base away. V has 4 bases trimmed and J has 7 bases trimmed; junction bases matching no gene number 7. For CDR1 and CDR2, the germline V gene (reference sequence) lists SEHNR and FQNEAQ. There are 15 amino acids in the CDR3, from cysteine to phenylalanine inclusive. The read is trimmed to its CDR3 DNA, 45 bases read in frame from base 1. The source of the sample is a study of shared clonotypes between healthy human individuals (dated by TCRdb to 2020 to 2021). A note on the overall study: Two women and a few men aged 18 to 49 years were included in the cohort. For each donor, CD4 naive and CD4 memory were each given three plates, CD8 naive was given two plates, and CD8 memory was given one plate. To estimate repertoire size and how much clonotypes are shared between individuals, the study performed deep sequencing of blood TCR repertoires from 4 to 6 healthy adults. Different laboratories and diverse techniques were used to prepare libraries and sequence TCR repertoires, to increase sequencing depth and limit assay-specific biases. Per donor, leukapheresis produced somewhere between about 0.8 and 9.5 billion PBMCs. Overall results and qualifications from the work: Roughly 5.2% of naive CD4, around 4% of naive CD8, roughly 2.4% of memory CD4, and 0.4% of memory CD8 clonotypes were shared across several donors. The small number of donors limited the genetic and exposure-history diversity represented. Even with the large sequencing depth, rarefaction of the sorted-subset datasets indicated that sequencing was incomplete. Compared with non-shared clonotypes, the clonotypes found in all four sorted-subset donors had higher generation probabilities. Larger estimated clonotype richness was generally found for naive subsets than for memory subsets. Sampling was restricted to blood, and TCR repertoires in tissues likely differ from the TCR repertoires found in blood. Pairwise subsampling indicated that sequencing depth was expected to affect the degree of clonotype sharing among donors.

Using the deep immunoSEQ assay, multiplex PCR amplified TCR CDR3 regions from genomic DNA. Genomic DNA extracted from each cell subset was distributed evenly over all wells of several immunoSEQ 96-well plates, and each plate served as one replicate. For sorted subsets, each replicate PCR was loaded with 200 to 250 ng genomic DNA, equivalent to approximately 33,000 T cell genomes. Purified libraries were measured with a Qubit 3.0 fluorometer, size-checked on a Bioanalyzer 2100, and measured again with the KAPA Library Quantification kit. Every immunoSEQ 96-well plate was sequenced on a dedicated single-read 150-cycle Illumina NextSeq 550 flow cell. Per the source publication's procedure: Because the immunoSEQ output held only junctional sequences and lacked quality scores, the filtering could not match the filtering applied to full-length reads. Sequences were annotated with PyIR, a Python wrapper for IgBLAST v1.9, and V/J genes and CDR3 were assigned using IMGT germline references. Any read was removed if the V/J assignment was weak (E-value above 1e-6), the CDR3 was missing, or the read contained stop codons, out-of-frame junctions, or ambiguous translated residues. A V3J clonotype was defined by an identical inferred V gene, J gene, and CDR3 amino acid sequence. Percentage overlap between repertoires was calculated by dividing the number of shared unique clonotypes by the size of the smaller repertoire. Three approaches were used to assess repertoire richness: RTK rarefaction, the Chao1 estimator, and Recon v2.1 estimates of unobserved clonotypes. Generation probabilities for all TCRbeta clonotypes obtained by the gDNA method from a handful of donors were computed using OLGA. Here the immuneACCESS table is served through TCRdb, limited to in-frame sequences with V and J called. Missing clones are a known gap in these copies; in checked studies unresolved V genes cover under half, and the rest lacks a known reason. That table gives V, J and clone size, and the DNA gave D and trimming. The sample profile shows around 2,000,000 clones; 93% of them were found once. Roughly 1.8% of the sample rests with the top ten.

CD8 naive samples consisted of CD45RO-negative cells that were positively selected for CCR7, yielding a CD45RA+CCR7+ population without TemRA cells. The donors were healthy, HIV-negative adults who had no recently reported acute infections or vaccinations. Every donor was a Caucasian adult residing in Nashville, Tennessee, USA. After blood collection by leukapheresis, PBMCs were isolated using Ficoll-Histopaque density gradient centrifugation and then cryopreserved in the vapor phase of liquid nitrogen. Purity and quantity of every magnetically sorted T cell population were checked by analytical flow cytometry. Genomic DNA was isolated from every sorted fraction and measured by UV absorbance on a Nanodrop 2000c.

The sequence joins TRBV7-9 to TRBJ2-2, with 9 bases matching TRBD1. The sample taken for sequencing was naive CD8+ T cells from PBMCs. The label giving this sample's cell subset or site can be read as: CD45RA+CCR7+. This TCR was sampled from a man younger than 30 in good health. Some clones in this sample may be carry-over from other donors' samples. The CDR3 region has the sequence CASSSGTGLVGELFF. DNA sequence: TGTGCCAGCAGCTCCGGGACAGGGTTAGTCGGGGAGCTGTTTTTT. Joined to the reference TRBV7-9 and TRBJ2-2 proteins, this CDR3 gives the full variable domain: DTGVSQNPRHKITKRGQNVTFRCDPISEHNRLYWYRQTLGQGPEFLTYFQNEAQLEKSRLLSDRFSAERPKGSFSTLEIQRTEQGDSAMYLCASSSGTGLVGELFFGEGSRLTVL.